Below, one T cell receptor beta chain is given with its context. The V segment lost 6 bases and the J segment 4 bases; nucleotides outside the gene matches: 4. The CDR3 runs to 13 residues. The germline V gene has CDR1 LGHDT and CDR2 YNNKEL (reference sequence). Together with a sample-barcoded 5' primer, a J-beta primer mix was included in a second PCR lasting roughly 6 to 12 cycles. MiXCR, applied by TCRdb to the 5' RACE reads, yields one record per CDR3 protein. Among approximately 1.5 million distinct CDR3 sequences listed, roughly 32% were seen once. The sample is drawn from a study of blood T cells in healthy people across ages.

Sample: blood. The TCR originated in a woman aged 25 to 39 in good health. V is TRBV3-1 and J is TRBJ2-7; 9 bases agree with TRBD1. DNA for the CDR3: TGTGCCAGCAGGAACAGGGGGCAGTACGAGCAGTACTTC. It yields the protein CASRNRGQYEQYF.